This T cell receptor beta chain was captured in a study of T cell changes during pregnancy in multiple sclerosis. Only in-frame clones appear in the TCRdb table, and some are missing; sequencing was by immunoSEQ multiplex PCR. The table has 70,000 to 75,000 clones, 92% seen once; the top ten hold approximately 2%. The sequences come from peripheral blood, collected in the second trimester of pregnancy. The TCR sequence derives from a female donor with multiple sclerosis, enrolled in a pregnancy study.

The CDR3: CASGLVIQGAPPDGYTF. Written as DNA, the CDR3 is TGTGCTAGTGGTTTGGTCATACAGGGGGCGCCCCCCGATGGCTACACCTTC. This chain uses TRBV12-5 with TRBJ1-2; 9 positions match TRBD1. The CDR3 has 17 amino acids. Germline loops: CDR1 LGHNT, CDR2 FRNRAP. Trimming took 0 bases from V and 6 from J; bases not matched to a gene: 11.